The clone carrying this T cell receptor beta chain was seen a few times. The TCR alpha and TCR beta cDNA libraries, bearing sample barcodes and UMIs, were generated by 5'RACE using constant-segment primers. A single record per CDR3 protein comes from TCRdb applying MiXCR to the 5' RACE reads. Seen here are 80,000 to 95,000 distinct CDR3 sequences, approximately 23% observed once, and the top ten hold over 40%. The sample originates from a study of T-cell memory formation after mild COVID-19. Germline CDR1 is SEHNR and CDR2 is FQNEAQ (reference sequence). V was cut by 0 bases and J by 3 bases, with 14 bases left in between. The CDR3 consists of 17 residues.

The chain carries TRBV7-9 and TRBJ1-4; D is uncertain. Material: PBMCs or a T cell subset sorted from them (not recorded which). The receptor was isolated from a young man who had mild COVID-19 (a few samples of this study predate the infection). Cell type and time point are not known. Here the CDR3 reads CASSLATTLDPNEKLFF. The CDR3 nucleotides are TGTGCCAGCAGCTTAGCGACAACGTTGGACCCTAATGAAAAACTGTTTTTT. The entire variable domain, with the rest obtained from reference TRBV7-9 and TRBJ1-4, is as follows: DTGVSQNPRHKITKRGQNVTFRCDPISEHNRLYWYRQTLGQGPEFLTYFQNEAQLEKSRLLSDRFSAERPKGSFSTLEIQRTEQGDSAMYLCASSLATTLDPNEKLFFGSGTQLSVL.